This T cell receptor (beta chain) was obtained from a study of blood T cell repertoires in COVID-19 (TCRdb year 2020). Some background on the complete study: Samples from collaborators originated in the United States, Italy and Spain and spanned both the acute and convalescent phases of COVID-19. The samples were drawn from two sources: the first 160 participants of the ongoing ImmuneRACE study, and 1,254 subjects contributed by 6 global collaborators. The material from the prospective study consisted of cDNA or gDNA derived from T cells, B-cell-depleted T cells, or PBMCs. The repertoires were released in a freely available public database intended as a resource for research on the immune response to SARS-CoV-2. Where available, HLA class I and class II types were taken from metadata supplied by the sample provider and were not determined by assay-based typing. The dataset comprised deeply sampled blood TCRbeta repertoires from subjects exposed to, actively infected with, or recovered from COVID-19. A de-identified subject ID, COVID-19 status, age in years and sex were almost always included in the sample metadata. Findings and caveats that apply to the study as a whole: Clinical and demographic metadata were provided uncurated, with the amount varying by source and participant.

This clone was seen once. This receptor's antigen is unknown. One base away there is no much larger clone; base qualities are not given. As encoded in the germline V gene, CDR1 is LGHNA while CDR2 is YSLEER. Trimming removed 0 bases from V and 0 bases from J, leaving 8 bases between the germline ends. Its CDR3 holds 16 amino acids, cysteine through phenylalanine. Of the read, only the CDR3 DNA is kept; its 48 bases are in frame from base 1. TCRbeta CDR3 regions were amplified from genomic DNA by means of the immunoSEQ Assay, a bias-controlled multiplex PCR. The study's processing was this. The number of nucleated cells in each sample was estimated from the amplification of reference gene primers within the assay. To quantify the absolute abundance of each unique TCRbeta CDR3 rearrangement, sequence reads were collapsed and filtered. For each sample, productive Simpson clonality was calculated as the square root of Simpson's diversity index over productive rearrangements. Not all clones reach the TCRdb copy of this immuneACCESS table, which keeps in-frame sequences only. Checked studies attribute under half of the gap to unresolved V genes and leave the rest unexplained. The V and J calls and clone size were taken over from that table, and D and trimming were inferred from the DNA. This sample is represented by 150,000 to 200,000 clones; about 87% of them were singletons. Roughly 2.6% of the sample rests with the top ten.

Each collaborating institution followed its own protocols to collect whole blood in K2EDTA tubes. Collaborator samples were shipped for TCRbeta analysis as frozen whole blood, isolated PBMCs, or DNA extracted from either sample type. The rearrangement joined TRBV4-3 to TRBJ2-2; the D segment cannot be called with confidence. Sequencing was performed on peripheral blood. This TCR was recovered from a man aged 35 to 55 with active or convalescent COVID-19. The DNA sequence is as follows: TGCGCCAGCAGCCAAGATATAGGAGCGAACACCGGGGAGCTGTTTTTT. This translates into CASSQDIGANTGELFF.